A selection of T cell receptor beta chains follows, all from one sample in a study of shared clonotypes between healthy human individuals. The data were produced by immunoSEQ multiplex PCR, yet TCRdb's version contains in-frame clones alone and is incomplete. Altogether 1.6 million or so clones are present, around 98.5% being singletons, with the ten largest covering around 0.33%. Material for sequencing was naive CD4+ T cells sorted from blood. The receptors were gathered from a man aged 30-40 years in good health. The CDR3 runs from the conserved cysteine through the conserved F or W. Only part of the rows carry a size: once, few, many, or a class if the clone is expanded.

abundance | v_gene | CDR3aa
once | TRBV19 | CASSIIGQGYEQYF
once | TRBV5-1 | CASSLNDQETQYF
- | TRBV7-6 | CASSLSEAYEQYF
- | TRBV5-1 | CASSLQGSGTDTQYF
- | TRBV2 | CASMSGIYNEQFF
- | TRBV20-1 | CSATRNEQFF
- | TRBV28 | CASSAFGGSSYEQYF
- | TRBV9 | CASSATGDRASEQYF
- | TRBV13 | CASKVRGSTDTQYF
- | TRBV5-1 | CASSLQEVIRNEQFF
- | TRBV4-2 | CASSQVQRTGSFGEQFF
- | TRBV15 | CATSSYTGEQFF
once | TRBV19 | CASSIMVGQGTEAFF
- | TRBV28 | CASSFGGSTDTQYF
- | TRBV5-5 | CASSLGTYYGYTF
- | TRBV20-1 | CSARAKPEAFF
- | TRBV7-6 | CASSLPYQETQYF
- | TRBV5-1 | CASRASSMNTEAFF
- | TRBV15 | CATSRDRRGTGEQYF
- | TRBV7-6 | CASSLASGTQETQYF
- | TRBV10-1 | CASSPTGANVLTF
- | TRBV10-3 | CAISESGLHYNEQFF
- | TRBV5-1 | CASSLEEAGETQYF
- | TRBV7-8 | CASSLVGMNTEAFF
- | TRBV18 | CASSPGTASGNTIYF
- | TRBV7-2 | CASRSGPLREQYF
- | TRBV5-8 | CASSSMRAQETQYF
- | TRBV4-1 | CASTQRVLHGNTIYF
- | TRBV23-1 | CASSLRRVPSYEQYF
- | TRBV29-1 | CSGLGLQETQYF
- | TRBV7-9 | CASSHPRQGYEQYF
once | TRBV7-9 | CASRRTGDSYEQYF
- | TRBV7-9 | CASSLWDSGTYEQYF
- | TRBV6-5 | CASSQSAGTAYEQYF
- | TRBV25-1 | CASSEYGVATGEQYF
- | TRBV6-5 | CASSSTGGANYGYTF
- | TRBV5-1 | CASSGRGYEQYF
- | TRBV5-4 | CASSQGQVETYEQYF
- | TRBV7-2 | CASCPGLADLSSYNEQFF
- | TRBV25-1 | CASSELGTVNTGELFF
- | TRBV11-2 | CASSTSGYEQYF
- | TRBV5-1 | CASSFRGTSGSTDTQYF
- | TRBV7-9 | CASSPIPGAFF
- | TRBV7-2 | CASSSWGQARSYEQYF
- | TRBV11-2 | CASSFPSTTPRYF
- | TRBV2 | CASSRVSGYNEQFF
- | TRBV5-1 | CASSLAAGQGNTEAFF
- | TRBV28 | CASRGPQGIYEQYF
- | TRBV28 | CASSFIGSNTGELFF
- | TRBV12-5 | CASGRTGGLDGYTF
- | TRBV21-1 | CASSKGAPCEQYF
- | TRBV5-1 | CASSSGSPGTNEQFF
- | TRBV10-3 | CAIRAGQGDDEQYF